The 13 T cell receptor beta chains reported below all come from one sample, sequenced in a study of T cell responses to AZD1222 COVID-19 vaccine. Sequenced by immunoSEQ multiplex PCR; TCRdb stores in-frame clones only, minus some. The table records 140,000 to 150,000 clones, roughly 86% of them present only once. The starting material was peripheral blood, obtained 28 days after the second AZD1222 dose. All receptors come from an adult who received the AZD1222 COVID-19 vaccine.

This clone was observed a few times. The CDR3 loop reads CASSPPRGNTEAFF. The CDR3, as DNA: TGTGCCAGCAGTCCTCCAAGGGGAAACACTGAAGCTTTCTTT. This chain links TRBV6-5 with TRBJ1-1; maybe TRBD1 (5 bases). The CDR3 contains 14 residues. Per the germline V gene, CDR1 is MNHEY and CDR2 is SVGAGI. V lost 5 bases, J lost 2 bases, and 12 bases lay in between.

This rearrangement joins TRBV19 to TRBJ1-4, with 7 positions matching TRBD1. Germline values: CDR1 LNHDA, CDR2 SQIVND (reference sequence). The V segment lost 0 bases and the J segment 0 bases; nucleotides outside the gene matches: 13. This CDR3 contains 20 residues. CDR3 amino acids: CASSIEGGGLLFATNEKLFF. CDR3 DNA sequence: TGTGCCAGTAGTATAGAAGGAGGGGGCCTGCTGTTTGCAACTAATGAAAAACTGTTTTTT. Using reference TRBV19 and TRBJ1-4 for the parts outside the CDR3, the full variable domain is DGGITQSPKYLFRKEGQNVTLSCEQNLNHDAMYWYRQDPGQGLRLIYYSQIVNDFQKGDIAEGYSVSREKKESFPLTVTSAQKNPTAFYLCASSIEGGGLLFATNEKLFFGSGTQLSVL.

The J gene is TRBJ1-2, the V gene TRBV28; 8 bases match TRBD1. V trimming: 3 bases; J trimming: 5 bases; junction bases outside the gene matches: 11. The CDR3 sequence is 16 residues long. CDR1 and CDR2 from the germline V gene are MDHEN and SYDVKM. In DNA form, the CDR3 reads TGTGCCAGCAGTTTGCTATCCCGACAGGGGAGGTATGGCTACACCTTC. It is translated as CASSLLSRQGRYGYTF.

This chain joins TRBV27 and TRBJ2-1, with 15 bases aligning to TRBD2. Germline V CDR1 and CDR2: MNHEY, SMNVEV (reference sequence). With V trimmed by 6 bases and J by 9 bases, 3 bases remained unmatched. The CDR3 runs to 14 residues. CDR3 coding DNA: TGTGCCAGCAGGGGACTAGCGGGGGGTTCTGAGCAGTTCTTC. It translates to CASRGLAGGSEQFF.

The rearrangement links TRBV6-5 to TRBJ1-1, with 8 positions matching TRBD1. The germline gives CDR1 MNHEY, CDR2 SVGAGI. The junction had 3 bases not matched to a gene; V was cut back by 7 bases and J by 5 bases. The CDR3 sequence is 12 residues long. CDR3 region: CASNTGGTEAFF. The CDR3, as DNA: TGTGCCAGCAACACAGGGGGGACTGAAGCTTTCTTT.

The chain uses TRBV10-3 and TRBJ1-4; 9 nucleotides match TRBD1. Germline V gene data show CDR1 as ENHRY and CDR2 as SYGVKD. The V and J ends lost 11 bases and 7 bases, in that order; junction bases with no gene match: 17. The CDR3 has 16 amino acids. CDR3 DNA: TGTGCCGCCGTGGTCCCGGGACAGGGTGGTGGTGAAAAACTGTTTTTT. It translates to CAAVVPGQGGGEKLFF.

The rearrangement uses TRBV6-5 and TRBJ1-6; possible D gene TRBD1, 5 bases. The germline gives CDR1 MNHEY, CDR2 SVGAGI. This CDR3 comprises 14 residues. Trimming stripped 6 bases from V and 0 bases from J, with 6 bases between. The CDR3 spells CASRGRSYNSPLHF. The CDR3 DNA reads TGTGCCAGCAGGGGGCGCTCCTATAATTCACCCCTCCACTTT.

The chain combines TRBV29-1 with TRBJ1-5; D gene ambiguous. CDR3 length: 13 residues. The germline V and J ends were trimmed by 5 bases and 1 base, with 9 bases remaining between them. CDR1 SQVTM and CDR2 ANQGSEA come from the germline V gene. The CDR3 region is CSVRDESNQPQHF. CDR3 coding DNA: TGCAGCGTTCGGGATGAAAGCAATCAGCCCCAGCATTTT.

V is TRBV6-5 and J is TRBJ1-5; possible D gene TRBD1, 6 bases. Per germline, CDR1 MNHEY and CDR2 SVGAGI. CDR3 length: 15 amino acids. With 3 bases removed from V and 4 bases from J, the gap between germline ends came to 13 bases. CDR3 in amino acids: CASSYSGQGNQPQHF. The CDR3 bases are TGTGCCAGCAGTTATAGTGGGCAGGGGAATCAGCCCCAGCATTTT.

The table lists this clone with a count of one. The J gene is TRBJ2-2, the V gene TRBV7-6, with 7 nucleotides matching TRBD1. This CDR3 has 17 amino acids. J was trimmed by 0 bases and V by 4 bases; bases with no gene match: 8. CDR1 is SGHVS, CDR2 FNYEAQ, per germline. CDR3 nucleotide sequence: TGTGCCAGCAGCTATTTACAGGGGCCCCCGAACACCGGGGAGCTGTTTTTT. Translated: CASSYLQGPPNTGELFF.

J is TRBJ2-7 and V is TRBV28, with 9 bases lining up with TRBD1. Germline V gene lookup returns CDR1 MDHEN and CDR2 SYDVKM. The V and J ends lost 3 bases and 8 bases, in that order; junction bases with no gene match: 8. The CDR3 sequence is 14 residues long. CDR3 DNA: TGTGCCAGCAGTTTTAGGACAGGGGTTTTAAAGCAGTACTTC. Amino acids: CASSFRTGVLKQYF.

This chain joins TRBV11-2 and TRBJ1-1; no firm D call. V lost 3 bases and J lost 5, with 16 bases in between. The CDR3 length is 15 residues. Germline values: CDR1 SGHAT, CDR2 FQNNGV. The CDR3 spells CASSFPKARRTEAFF. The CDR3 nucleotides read TGTGCCAGCAGCTTCCCGAAGGCCCGGAGGACTGAAGCTTTCTTT.

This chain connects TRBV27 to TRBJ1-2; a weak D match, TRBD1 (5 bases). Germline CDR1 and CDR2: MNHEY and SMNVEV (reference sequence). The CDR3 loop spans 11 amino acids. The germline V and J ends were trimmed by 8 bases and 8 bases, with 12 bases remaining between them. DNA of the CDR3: TGTGCCAGCCGTTCGGGGGGGGGCTACACCTTC. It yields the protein CASRSGGGYTF.